Listed below are T cell receptor beta chains from one sample, sequenced in a study of cytomegalovirus exposure and HLA in healthy donors. Profiling relied on immunoSEQ multiplex PCR, and the TCRdb table lists in-frame clones only, not all of them. The sample lists about 120,000 clones, roughly 80% seen once, with 2.5% to 3.5% in the top ten. The sample consisted of PBMCs. All receptors come from a woman in her twenties or thirties in good health and CMV-seropositive. The CDR3 runs from the conserved cysteine through the conserved F or W. Fields, in order: CDR3 DNA, CDR3 protein, clone size, J gene, V gene, D gene. D genes are given only for firm matches. A row's size may be missing; if present it is once, few, many or a size class.

cdr3_nt: TGTGCCAGCAGCTTATTTGGCGGGGATCTCAATGAGCAGTTCTTC; cdr3_aa: CASSLFGGDLNEQFF; clone_size: NA; j_call: TRBJ2-1; v_call: TRBV11-3; d_call: NA
cdr3_nt: TGTGCCACGGGTCAGCCCCAGCATTTT; cdr3_aa: CATGQPQHF; clone_size: once; j_call: TRBJ1-5; v_call: TRBV19; d_call: NA
cdr3_nt: TGTGCCAGCAGCTTCGAGCAAACGACTGAAGCTTTCTTT; cdr3_aa: CASSFEQTTEAFF; clone_size: medium-sized; j_call: TRBJ1-1; v_call: TRBV7-9; d_call: NA
cdr3_nt: TGTGCCAGCAGCTTGCGAGTTCACTCTGGAAACACCATATATTTT; cdr3_aa: CASSLRVHSGNTIYF; clone_size: NA; j_call: TRBJ1-3; v_call: TRBV5-8; d_call: NA
cdr3_nt: TGTGCCAGCACAGGGGGCGATGGCTACACCTTC; cdr3_aa: CASTGGDGYTF; clone_size: NA; j_call: TRBJ1-2; v_call: TRBV27; d_call: TRBD1
cdr3_nt: TGTGCCAGCAGCTTAGGATCCGGGTCGGGCTACACCTTC; cdr3_aa: CASSLGSGSGYTF; clone_size: NA; j_call: TRBJ1-2; v_call: TRBV7-9; d_call: NA
cdr3_nt: TGTGCCAGCAGTTTAGAAAGGTACCGGACAGGGGGCCACGAGCAGTACTTC; cdr3_aa: CASSLERYRTGGHEQYF; clone_size: NA; j_call: TRBJ2-7; v_call: TRBV27; d_call: TRBD1
cdr3_nt: TGTGCCAGCAGCGCAGGGTGGGGGCATGGCTACACCTTC; cdr3_aa: CASSAGWGHGYTF; clone_size: NA; j_call: TRBJ1-2; v_call: TRBV28; d_call: NA
cdr3_nt: TGTGCCAGCAGCCAAGATCGGGATGGATTGCGACCTTACAATGAGCAGTTCTTC; cdr3_aa: CASSQDRDGLRPYNEQFF; clone_size: NA; j_call: TRBJ2-1; v_call: TRBV4-2; d_call: NA
cdr3_nt: TGTGCCAGCAGCGTACTTGAAGGGGGGGTCAATGAGCAGTTCTTC; cdr3_aa: CASSVLEGGVNEQFF; clone_size: NA; j_call: TRBJ2-1; v_call: TRBV9; d_call: NA
cdr3_nt: TGTGCCAGCAGCCCCTGGCCCCCCGTTTATTATGGCTACACCTTC; cdr3_aa: CASSPWPPVYYGYTF; clone_size: NA; j_call: TRBJ1-2; v_call: TRBV7-9; d_call: NA
cdr3_nt: TGTGCCAGCAGCACAGGGAGAAAGGCCACTGAAGCTTTCTTT; cdr3_aa: CASSTGRKATEAFF; clone_size: NA; j_call: TRBJ1-1; v_call: TRBV7-9; d_call: NA
cdr3_nt: TGCGCCAGCAGCCAAGTTTCTAGCGGGGGGCTTTCCTACGAGCAGTACTTC; cdr3_aa: CASSQVSSGGLSYEQYF; clone_size: NA; j_call: TRBJ2-7; v_call: TRBV4-1; d_call: TRBD2
cdr3_nt: TGTGCCAGCAGCTTAGTGGGGAGGGGTCTCACTGAAGCTTTCTTT; cdr3_aa: CASSLVGRGLTEAFF; clone_size: NA; j_call: TRBJ1-1; v_call: TRBV7-2; d_call: NA
cdr3_nt: TGTGCCAGCAGGGAATACGTGACTTCCTACAATGAGCAGTTCTTC; cdr3_aa: CASREYVTSYNEQFF; clone_size: NA; j_call: TRBJ2-1; v_call: TRBV2; d_call: NA
cdr3_nt: TGTGCCAGCTTCAAACAGGGTCATTTACAAGAGACCCAGTACTTC; cdr3_aa: CASFKQGHLQETQYF; clone_size: NA; j_call: TRBJ2-5; v_call: TRBV5-5; d_call: NA
cdr3_nt: TGTGCCAGCTCACCACTTGTGGGGCCAGGGTCTGAAGCTTTCTTT; cdr3_aa: CASSPLVGPGSEAFF; clone_size: NA; j_call: TRBJ1-1; v_call: TRBV18; d_call: NA
cdr3_nt: TGTGCCAGTAGTATCCTAGCGGGGACCTACAATGAGCAGTTCTTC; cdr3_aa: CASSILAGTYNEQFF; clone_size: NA; j_call: TRBJ2-1; v_call: TRBV19; d_call: TRBD2
cdr3_nt: TGTGCCAGCAGACAGACAGGGGGGATAGAGACCCAGTACTTC; cdr3_aa: CASRQTGGIETQYF; clone_size: NA; j_call: TRBJ2-5; v_call: TRBV2; d_call: TRBD1
cdr3_nt: TGTGCCAGCAGCTTTAGACAGAACTATGGCTACACCTTC; cdr3_aa: CASSFRQNYGYTF; clone_size: NA; j_call: TRBJ1-2; v_call: TRBV7-2; d_call: NA
cdr3_nt: TGTGCCAGCAGCGTCGGACTAGCGGGGGACAATGAGCAGTTCTTC; cdr3_aa: CASSVGLAGDNEQFF; clone_size: few; j_call: TRBJ2-1; v_call: TRBV9; d_call: TRBD2
cdr3_nt: TGCAGCTTAAACCGGGAGACCCAGTACTTC; cdr3_aa: CSLNRETQYF; clone_size: NA; j_call: TRBJ2-5; v_call: TRBV20-1; d_call: NA
cdr3_nt: TGTGCCACCAGCAGAGGGCTAGGCTATGGCTACACCTTC; cdr3_aa: CATSRGLGYGYTF; clone_size: once; j_call: TRBJ1-2; v_call: TRBV15; d_call: NA
cdr3_nt: TGTGCCAGCAGTGACAGGCTAGCGGGGGGCCGGGGCTCCTACGAGCAGTACTTC; cdr3_aa: CASSDRLAGGRGSYEQYF; clone_size: NA; j_call: TRBJ2-7; v_call: TRBV6-1; d_call: TRBD2
cdr3_nt: TGTGCCAGCAGTAAGAGGGGGGGTGCCAGCGAGCAGTACTTC; cdr3_aa: CASSKRGGASEQYF; clone_size: once; j_call: TRBJ2-7; v_call: TRBV27; d_call: NA
cdr3_nt: TGCAGCGCCCGTCGGAGGGGGCGCGGGTACGAGCAGTACTTC; cdr3_aa: CSARRRGRGYEQYF; clone_size: NA; j_call: TRBJ2-7; v_call: TRBV29-1; d_call: NA
cdr3_nt: TGTGCCACCCAAACCCGGGGCTCCTACAATGAGCAGTTCTTC; cdr3_aa: CATQTRGSYNEQFF; clone_size: NA; j_call: TRBJ2-1; v_call: TRBV7-2; d_call: NA
cdr3_nt: TGTGCCAGCTCACTCACAGTGAGAGAGACCCAGTACTTC; cdr3_aa: CASSLTVRETQYF; clone_size: once; j_call: TRBJ2-5; v_call: TRBV18; d_call: NA
cdr3_nt: TGTGCCAGCAGCTTGTCAGCGGGGTTTTACAATGAGCAGTTCTTC; cdr3_aa: CASSLSAGFYNEQFF; clone_size: NA; j_call: TRBJ2-1; v_call: TRBV5-4; d_call: TRBD2
cdr3_nt: TGCGCCAGCAGCCGGGGGGGGGCGAACTACGAGCAGTACTTC; cdr3_aa: CASSRGGANYEQYF; clone_size: NA; j_call: TRBJ2-7; v_call: TRBV5-1; d_call: TRBD2
cdr3_nt: TGTGCCAGCAGGTTCGGGGGAGAGGCCGGGGAGCTGTTTTTT; cdr3_aa: CASRFGGEAGELFF; clone_size: NA; j_call: TRBJ2-2; v_call: TRBV6-5; d_call: NA
cdr3_nt: TGTGCCAGCAGTCGGGACAGTAACTACGAGCAGTACTTC; cdr3_aa: CASSRDSNYEQYF; clone_size: few; j_call: TRBJ2-7; v_call: TRBV6-1; d_call: TRBD1
cdr3_nt: TGTGCCAGCAGCTTAGGGGCAGGGAACCTAAATGAGCAGTTCTTC; cdr3_aa: CASSLGAGNLNEQFF; clone_size: few; j_call: TRBJ2-1; v_call: TRBV7-3; d_call: NA
cdr3_nt: TGTGCCAGCAGCGGGGGGACGATCAATGAGCAGTTCTTC; cdr3_aa: CASSGGTINEQFF; clone_size: NA; j_call: TRBJ2-1; v_call: TRBV6-1; d_call: TRBD2